Listed below are T cell receptor beta chains from one sample, sequenced in a study of early T cells in non-severe SARS-CoV-2 infection. TCRdb reanalysed the 5' RACE reads using MiXCR and keeps one entry per CDR3 protein. The data show over 60,000 distinct CDR3 sequences, with around 9.1% seen just once and more than 7.5% held by the top ten. The sample was whole blood, taken at baseline. These TCRs come from an adult who was a healthcare worker with PCR-confirmed SARS-CoV-2 infection or an uninfected control (not recorded which). Both conserved end residues are part of each CDR3. The D gene is left open where the match is weak. Where a row states a size, it is once, few, many or the class of an expanded clone; other rows omit it.

v_call	clone_size	j_call	d_call	cdr3_nt	cdr3_aa
TRBV4-3	-	TRBJ2-5	-	TGCGCCAGCAGCACCCAGGTACAAGAGACCCAGTACTTC	CASSTQVQETQYF
TRBV12-3/TRBV12-4	many	TRBJ2-5	TRBD2	TGTGCCAGCAGTTTAGGACTAGCGGGGGCCCGGGAGACCCAGTACTTC	CASSLGLAGARETQYF
TRBV12-3/TRBV12-4	-	TRBJ2-1	TRBD2	TGTGCCAGCAGTTTAAGTAAATCTGGGGTATCTAGCGGGGGCTATCACTTGGAGTTCTTC	CASSLSKSGVSSGGYHLEFF
TRBV5-4	few	TRBJ2-3	TRBD2	TGTGCCGGCCGACTAGCGGGGGACACAGATACGCAGTATTTT	CAGRLAGDTDTQYF
TRBV6-6	many	TRBJ2-7	-	TGTGCCAGCAGGGACAGCTCCTACGAGCAGTACTTC	CASRDSSYEQYF
TRBV7-9	few	TRBJ2-3	TRBD2	TGTGCCAGCAGCGCACGGCTAGCGGGGGGCTCAGATACGCAGTATTTT	CASSARLAGGSDTQYF
TRBV7-2	-	TRBJ2-5	-	TGTGCCAGCAGCTCCGAGGACAGTCCCCAAGAGACCCAGTACTTC	CASSSEDSPQETQYF
TRBV10-2	-	TRBJ1-2	-	TGCGCCAGCAGTGAGGGGGGATTTTCCCCGGATGGCTACACCTTC	CASSEGGFSPDGYTF
TRBV11-3	few	TRBJ2-4	-	TGTGCCAGCAGCTCCCTTGACAGTTACGGTAACATTCAGTACTTC	CASSSLDSYGNIQYF
TRBV4-3	-	TRBJ2-7	-	TGCGCCAGCAGCCGGACGTATGGCTTGAGCTCCTACGAGCAGTACTTC	CASSRTYGLSSYEQYF
TRBV10-3	-	TRBJ1-1	-	TGTGCCATCAGTGTAGCTCTGGGGGACACTGAAGCTTTCTTT	CAISVALGDTEAFF
TRBV20-1	few	TRBJ1-1	-	TGCAGTGCTCCGGACGGTCCGGTTAATACAGCTTTCTTT	CSAPDGPVNTAFF
TRBV2	many	TRBJ2-7	-	TGTGCCAGCAGTGAAAGAGGGCCTTCGGAGTACTTC	CASSERGPSEYF
TRBV9	many	TRBJ1-3	-	TGTGCCAGCAGCCCTAATTCGGGCGAAGGAAACACCATATATTTT	CASSPNSGEGNTIYF
TRBV7-2	-	TRBJ1-3	TRBD1	TGTGCCAGCAGCCCGTGGGACAGTTCTGGAAACACCATATATTTT	CASSPWDSSGNTIYF
TRBV19	-	TRBJ2-3	-	TGTGCCAGTAGTATCCCTAGCGAGGGCACAGATACGCAGTATTTT	CASSIPSEGTDTQYF
TRBV7-2	few	TRBJ2-5	-	TGTGCCAGCAGCTGGCTAGCCCGGGAGACCCAGTACTTC	CASSWLARETQYF
TRBV20-1	few	TRBJ1-1	-	TGCAGTGCTGGAATGAACACTGAAGCTTTCTTT	CSAGMNTEAFF
TRBV3-1	-	TRBJ1-2	TRBD1	TGTGCCAGCAGCTCGACAGGGGAGTCTTACTATGGCTACACCTTC	CASSSTGESYYGYTF
TRBV6-2/TRBV6-3	many	TRBJ2-5	-	TGTGCCAGCAGTACTCGGACTCGGGCGGGAGAGACCCAGTACTTC	CASSTRTRAGETQYF
TRBV15	-	TRBJ2-3	TRBD2	TGTGCCACCAGCAGAGGACTAGCGGGGGAGGAGGGCACAGATACGCAGTATTTT	CATSRGLAGEEGTDTQYF
TRBV13	-	TRBJ1-2	-	TGTGCCAGCAGCCTCCCGACAGCTAACTATGGCTACACCTTC	CASSLPTANYGYTF
TRBV12-3/TRBV12-4	many	TRBJ1-2	-	TGTGCCAGCAGTTTGCAGGACACCTACTATGGCTACACCTTC	CASSLQDTYYGYTF
TRBV20-1	-	TRBJ2-2	TRBD2	TGCAGTGCTAGAGTAGCGGGGGCGAACACCGGGGAGCTGTTTTTT	CSARVAGANTGELFF
TRBV12-3/TRBV12-4	-	TRBJ2-2	TRBD2	TGTGCCACCCGGGGGGGCCTTAGCACCGGGGAGCTGTTTTTT	CATRGGLSTGELFF
TRBV7-2	-	TRBJ2-5	-	TGTGCCAGCAGCTTAGATACGGGGAGGGAGACCCAGTACTTC	CASSLDTGRETQYF
TRBV2	-	TRBJ2-2	TRBD2	TGTGCCAGCAGTTGGACTAGCGGCAACACCGGGGAGCTGTTTTTT	CASSWTSGNTGELFF
TRBV15	many	TRBJ2-7	-	TGTGCCACCAGCTCTGCCACTGGGGGGTACGAGCAGTACTTC	CATSSATGGYEQYF
TRBV5-5	-	TRBJ2-1	-	TGTGCCAGCATTGGTCAGCCCTTACTGGGTGAGCAGTTCTTC	CASIGQPLLGEQFF
TRBV6-2/TRBV6-3	-	TRBJ2-6	-	TGTGCCAGCAGTTACCCCGCTTTCTCTGGGGCCAACGTCCTGACTTTC	CASSYPAFSGANVLTF
TRBV5-5	-	TRBJ1-2	-	TGTGCCAGCAGCTTGGAGAGAATGCGGGGGAACTATGGCTACACCTTC	CASSLERMRGNYGYTF
TRBV5-1	few	TRBJ2-3	-	TGCGCCAGCAGCCGTCAGGTTGGGACAGATACGCAGTATTTT	CASSRQVGTDTQYF
TRBV7-2	few	TRBJ1-4	-	TGTGCCAGCAGCTTAAATCCCCCCCGGGATGCAACTAATGAAAAACTGTTTTTT	CASSLNPPRDATNEKLFF
TRBV5-5	-	TRBJ2-7	-	TGTGCCAGCAGCAGGGCAGGGCCAGACTACGAGCAGTACTTC	CASSRAGPDYEQYF
TRBV7-2	-	TRBJ2-3	-	TGTGCCAGCAGCTTAGCGCAGCTGGGAGATACGCAGTATTTT	CASSLAQLGDTQYF
TRBV19	-	TRBJ1-5	-	TGTGCCAGTAGTACGGCAGGGCAAAATCAGCCCCAGCATTTT	CASSTAGQNQPQHF
TRBV6-5	many	TRBJ1-1	TRBD1	TGTGCCAGCAGTTACGGGACAGGGGCTTTCTTT	CASSYGTGAFF
TRBV6-5	-	TRBJ1-1	-	TGTGCCAGCAGTTACTCCTCCGGGGAGGGCACTGAAGCTTTCTTT	CASSYSSGEGTEAFF
TRBV10-3	-	TRBJ2-3	TRBD2	TGTGCCATCAGTGGCCGGGGAGCGGGGGGTGATGAAGATACGCAGTATTTT	CAISGRGAGGDEDTQYF